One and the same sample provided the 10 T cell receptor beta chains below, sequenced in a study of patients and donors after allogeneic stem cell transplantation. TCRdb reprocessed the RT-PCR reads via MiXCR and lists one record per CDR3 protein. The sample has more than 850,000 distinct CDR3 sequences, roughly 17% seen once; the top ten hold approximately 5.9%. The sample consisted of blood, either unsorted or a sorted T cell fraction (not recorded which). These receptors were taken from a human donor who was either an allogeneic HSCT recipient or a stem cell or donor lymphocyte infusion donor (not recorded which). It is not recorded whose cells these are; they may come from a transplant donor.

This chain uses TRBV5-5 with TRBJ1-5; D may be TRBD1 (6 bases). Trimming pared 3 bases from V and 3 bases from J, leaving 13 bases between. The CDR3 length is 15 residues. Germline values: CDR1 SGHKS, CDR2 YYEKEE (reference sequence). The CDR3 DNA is TGTGCCAGCAGCTATGACCAGGGGCACAATCAGCCCCAGCATTTT. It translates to CASSYDQGHNQPQHF.

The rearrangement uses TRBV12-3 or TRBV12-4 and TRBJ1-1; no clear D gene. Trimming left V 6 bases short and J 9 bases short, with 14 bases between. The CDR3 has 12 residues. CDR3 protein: CASSSGPRQAFF. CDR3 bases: TGTGCCAGCAGCTCAGGTCCGAGGCAAGCTTTCTTT.

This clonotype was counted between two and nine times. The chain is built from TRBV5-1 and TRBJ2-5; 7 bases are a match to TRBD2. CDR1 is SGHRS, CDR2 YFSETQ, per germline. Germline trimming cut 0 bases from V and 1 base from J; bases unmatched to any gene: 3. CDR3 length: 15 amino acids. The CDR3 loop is CASSLELASQETQYF. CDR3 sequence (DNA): TGCGCCAGCAGCTTGGAACTAGCGAGCCAAGAGACCCAGTACTTC.

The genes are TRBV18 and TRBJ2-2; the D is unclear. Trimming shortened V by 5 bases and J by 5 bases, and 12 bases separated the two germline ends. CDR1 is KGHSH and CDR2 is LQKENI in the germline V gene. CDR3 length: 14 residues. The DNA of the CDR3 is TGTGCCAGCTCATCGCGGCCGAGTACCGGGGAGCTGTTTTTT. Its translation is CASSSRPSTGELFF.

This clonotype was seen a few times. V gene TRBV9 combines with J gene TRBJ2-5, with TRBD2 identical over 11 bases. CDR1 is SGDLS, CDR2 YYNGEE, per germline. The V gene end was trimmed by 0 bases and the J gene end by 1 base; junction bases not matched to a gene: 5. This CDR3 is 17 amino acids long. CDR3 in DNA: TGTGCCAGCAGCGTAGATACTAGCGGGGGTATCCAAGAGACCCAGTACTTC. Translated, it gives CASSVDTSGGIQETQYF.

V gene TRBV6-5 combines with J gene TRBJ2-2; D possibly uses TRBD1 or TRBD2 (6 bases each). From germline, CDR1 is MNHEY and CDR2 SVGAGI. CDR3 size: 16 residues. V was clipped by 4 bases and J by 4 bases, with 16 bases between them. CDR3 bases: TGTGCCAGCAGTTGGGGGCCTCTGACTAGCACCGGGGAGCTGTTTTTT. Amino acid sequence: CASSWGPLTSTGELFF.

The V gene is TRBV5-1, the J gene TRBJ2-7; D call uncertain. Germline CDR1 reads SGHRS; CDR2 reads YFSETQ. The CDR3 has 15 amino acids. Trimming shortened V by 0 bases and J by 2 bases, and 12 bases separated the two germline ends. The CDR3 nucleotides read TGCGCCAGCAGCTTGGATCGCGGAAGGACCTACGAGCAGTACTTC. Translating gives CASSLDRGRTYEQYF.

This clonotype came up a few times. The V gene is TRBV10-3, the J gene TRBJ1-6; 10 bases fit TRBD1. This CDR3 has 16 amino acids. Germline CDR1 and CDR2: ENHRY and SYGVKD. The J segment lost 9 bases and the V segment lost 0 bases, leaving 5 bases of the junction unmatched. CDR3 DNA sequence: TGTGCCATCAGTGAGTCGGCCGGACAGGGGGGTTCACCCCTCCACTTT. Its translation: CAISESAGQGGSPLHF.

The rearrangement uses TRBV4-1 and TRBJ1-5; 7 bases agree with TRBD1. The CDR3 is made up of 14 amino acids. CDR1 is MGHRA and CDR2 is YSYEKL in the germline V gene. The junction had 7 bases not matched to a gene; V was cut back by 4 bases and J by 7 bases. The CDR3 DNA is TGCGCCAGCAGCCGGTTGACAGGGAGGCAGCCCCAGCATTTT. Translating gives CASSRLTGRQPQHF.

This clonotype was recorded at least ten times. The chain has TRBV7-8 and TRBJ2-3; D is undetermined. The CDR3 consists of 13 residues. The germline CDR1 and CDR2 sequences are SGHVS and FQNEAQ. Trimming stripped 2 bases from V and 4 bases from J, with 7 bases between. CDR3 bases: TGTGCCAGCAGCTTACGAGTAGCAGATACGCAGTATTTT. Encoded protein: CASSLRVADTQYF.